What follows are 6 T cell receptor beta chains derived from one specimen sequenced in a study of shared clonotypes between healthy human individuals. TCRdb keeps only in-frame clones here, not all; method: immunoSEQ multiplex PCR. The sample includes about a million clones, approximately 76% of them seen just once. Sample: memory CD4+ T cells sorted from blood. Subset of the sample: CD45RA-negative fraction. Receptors originate from a man younger than 30 in good health.

Only a few counts were recorded for this clone. The rearrangement joins TRBV28 to TRBJ1-5; 7 bases fit TRBD1. CDR3 length: 15 residues. Germline lookup yields CDR1 MDHEN and CDR2 SYDVKM. Trimming at V came to 6 bases and at J to 6 bases, leaving 11 bases not matched to a gene. In DNA, the CDR3 is TGTGCCAGCAGCCCTCTAGACAGGGACCGTCAGCCCCAGCATTTT. This encodes CASSPLDRDRQPQHF.

This clone was found once. The chain is built from TRBV7-2 and TRBJ2-5; no firm D call. The V gene's germline CDR1 is SGHTA and CDR2 FQGNSA. The CDR3 spans 14 residues. Trimming shortened V by 3 bases and J by 9 bases, and 17 bases separated the two germline ends. The CDR3 spells CASSLVGLGESQYF. The CDR3 nucleotides are TGTGCCAGCAGCTTGGTGGGTCTCGGTGAGTCCCAGTACTTC.

The chain carries TRBV7-9 and TRBJ2-5; D is ambiguous. There are 13 residues in the CDR3. V gave up 5 bases and J gave up 7 bases, with 14 bases separating them. Per germline, CDR1 SEHNR and CDR2 FQNEAQ (reference sequence). The CDR3 here is CASSMGLSWTQYF. The CDR3 bases are TGTGCCAGCAGCATGGGCTTGTCGTGGACCCAGTACTTC.

The chain has TRBV29-1 and TRBJ1-1; TRBD1 matches at 9 bases. V shed 7 bases, J shed 3 bases, and the junction held 6 bases outside the gene matches. The CDR3 extends over 13 amino acids. CDR1 is SQVTM, CDR2 ANQGSEA, per germline. CDR3 coding DNA: TGCAGCGCGGGACAGGGTCCATACACTGAAGCTTTCTTT. It translates to CSAGQGPYTEAFF. Complete variable domain (other parts from reference TRBV29-1 and TRBJ1-1): SAVISQKPSRDICQRGTSLTIQCQVDSQVTMMFWYRQQPGQSLTLIATANQGSEATYESGFVIDKFPISRPNLTFSTLTVSNMSPEDSSIYLCSAGQGPYTEAFFGQGTRLTVV.

This clone was observed at least ten times. This rearrangement joins TRBV7-2 to TRBJ2-1, with TRBD2 identical over 7 bases. Per the germline V gene, CDR1 is SGHTA and CDR2 is FQGNSA. The CDR3 runs to 15 residues. V trimming: 5 bases; J trimming: 9 bases; junction bases outside the gene matches: 13. The CDR3 nucleotides are TGTGCCAGCAGCCCCCGGCAGCGGGAAGGCGGTGAGCAGTTCTTC. Its protein product is CASSPRQREGGEQFF.

V usage is TRBV5-1 and J usage is TRBJ2-7, with TRBD1 identical over 9 bases. Trimming took 4 bases from V and 5 from J; bases not matched to a gene: 7. Per the germline V gene, CDR1 is SGHRS and CDR2 is YFSETQ. This CDR3 spans 14 amino acids. For the CDR3, the DNA is TGCGCCAGCAGCCGACAGGGGGAATTCGACGAGCAGTACTTC. Translating gives CASSRQGEFDEQYF. Using reference TRBV5-1 and TRBJ2-7 for the parts outside the CDR3, the full variable domain is KAGVTQTPRYLIKTRGQQVTLSCSPISGHRSVSWYQQTPGQGLQFLFEYFSETQRNKGNFPGRFSGRQFSNSRSEMNVSTLELGDSALYLCASSRQGEFDEQYFGPGTRLTVT.